The source of this T cell receptor beta chain is a study of blood T cell repertoires in COVID-19. Across the whole study: In each case, the material was cDNA or gDNA derived from T cells, B-cell-depleted T cells, or PBMCs.

The data were produced by immunoSEQ multiplex PCR, yet TCRdb's version contains in-frame clones alone and is incomplete. The table has some 290,000 clones, around 90% seen once. Seattle participants joined during active infection and were tracked over time. The CDR3 is made up of 12 amino acids. V was clipped by 7 bases and J by 9 bases, with 15 bases between them. CDR1 is MDHEN and CDR2 is SYDVKM in the germline V gene. The source material was peripheral blood. This sequence was found in a woman in her forties with COVID-19, enrolled during active disease. The chain is built from TRBV28 and TRBJ1-1, with a possible D match to TRBD1 (5 bases). In DNA, the CDR3 is TGTGCCAGCACGGTCTACGGGGGGAAAGCTTTCTTT. It translates to CASTVYGGKAFF.